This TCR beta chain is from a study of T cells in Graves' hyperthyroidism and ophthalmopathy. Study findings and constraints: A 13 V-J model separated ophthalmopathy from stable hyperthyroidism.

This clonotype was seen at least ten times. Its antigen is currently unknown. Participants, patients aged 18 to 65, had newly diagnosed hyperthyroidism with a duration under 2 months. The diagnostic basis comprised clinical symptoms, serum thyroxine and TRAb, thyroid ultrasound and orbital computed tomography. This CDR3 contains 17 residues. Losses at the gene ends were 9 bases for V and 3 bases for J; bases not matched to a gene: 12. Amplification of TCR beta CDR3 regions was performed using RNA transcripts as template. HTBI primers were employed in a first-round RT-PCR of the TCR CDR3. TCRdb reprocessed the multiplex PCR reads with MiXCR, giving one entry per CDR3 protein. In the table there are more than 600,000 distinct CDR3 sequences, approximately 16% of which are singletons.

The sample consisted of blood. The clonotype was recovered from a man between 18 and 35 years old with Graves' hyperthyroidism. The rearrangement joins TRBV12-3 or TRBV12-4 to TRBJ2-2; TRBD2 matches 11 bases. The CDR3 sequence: CASQGLAEGRDTGELFF. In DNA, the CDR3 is TGTGCCAGTCAGGGACTAGCGGAGGGGAGGGACACCGGGGAGCTGTTTTTT.